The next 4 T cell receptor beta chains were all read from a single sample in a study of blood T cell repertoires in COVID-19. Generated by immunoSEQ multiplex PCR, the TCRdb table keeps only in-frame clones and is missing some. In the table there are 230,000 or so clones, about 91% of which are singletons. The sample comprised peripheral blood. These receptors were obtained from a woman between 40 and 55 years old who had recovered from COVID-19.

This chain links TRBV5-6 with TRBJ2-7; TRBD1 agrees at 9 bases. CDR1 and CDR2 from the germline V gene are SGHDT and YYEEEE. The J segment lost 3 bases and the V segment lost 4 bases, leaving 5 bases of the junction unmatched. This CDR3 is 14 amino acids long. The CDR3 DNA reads TGTGCCAGCAGCGGCTCGGGACAGGGCTACGAGCAGTACGTC. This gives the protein CASSGSGQGYEQYV.

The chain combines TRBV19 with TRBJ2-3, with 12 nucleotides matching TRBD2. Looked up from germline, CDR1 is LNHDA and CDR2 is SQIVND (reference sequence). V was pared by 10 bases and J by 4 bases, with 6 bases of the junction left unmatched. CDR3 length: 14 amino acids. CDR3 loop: CATTSSGGADTQYF. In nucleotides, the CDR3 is TGTGCCACAACTTCTAGCGGGGGGGCAGATACGCAGTATTTT.

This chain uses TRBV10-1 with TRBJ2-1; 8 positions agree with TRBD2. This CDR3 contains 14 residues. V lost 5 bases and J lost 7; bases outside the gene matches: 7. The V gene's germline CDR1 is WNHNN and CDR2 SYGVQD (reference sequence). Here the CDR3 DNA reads TGCGCCAGCAGTTCTAACGGGAGGGGGAATGAGCAGTTCTTC. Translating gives CASSSNGRGNEQFF.

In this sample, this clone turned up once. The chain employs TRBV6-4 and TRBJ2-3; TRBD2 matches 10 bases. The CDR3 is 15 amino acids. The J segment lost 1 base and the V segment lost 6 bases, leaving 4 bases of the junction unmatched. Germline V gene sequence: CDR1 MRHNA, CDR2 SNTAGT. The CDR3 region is CASSEREGGTDTQYF. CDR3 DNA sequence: TGTGCCAGCAGCGAGCGGGAGGGCGGCACAGATACGCAGTATTTT.